The T cell receptor (beta chain) under discussion was sequenced for a study of T-cell reconstitution after alpha-beta-depleted transplantation in children. Regarding the study as a whole: A year had passed since transplant, and T-cell counts and diversity by then came mostly from newly produced T cells. Several hundred expanded graft clones reportedly gave rise to the alpha-beta T cells present about two months after transplant.

With regard to this clonotype: Its target is not known.

A TCRbeta library incorporating unique molecular identifiers was prepared. From the PCR reads, TCRdb called clonotypes with MiXCR, one entry per CDR3 protein. Of 700,000 or so distinct CDR3 sequences in the sample, over 10% were seen once. The V gene's germline CDR1 is SNHLY and CDR2 FYNNEI. There are 12 residues in the CDR3. J lost 8 bases, V lost 8 bases, and 5 bases had no gene match. This TCR was sampled from a girl aged 2-10 years with congenital amegakaryocytic thrombocytopenia, due to receive a stem cell transplant. The rearrangement links TRBV2 to TRBJ2-4; TRBD2 matches at 8 bases. The source was PBMCs, collected before TCRalphabeta/CD19-depleted stem cell transplant. As DNA, the CDR3 is TGTGCCAGCGCTAAAGCGGGAGACATTCAGTACTTC. Amino acid sequence: CASAKAGDIQYF. Combining the CDR3 with reference TRBV2 and TRBJ2-4 gives the whole variable domain EPEVTQTPSHQVTQMGQEVILRCVPISNHLYFYWYRQILGQKVEFLVSFYNNEISEKSEIFDDQFSVERPDGSNFTLKIRSTKLEDSAMYFCASAKAGDIQYFGAGTRLSVL.